A single sample is the source of the 15 T cell receptor beta chains below, sequenced in a study of cytomegalovirus exposure and HLA in healthy donors. Clones were read by immunoSEQ multiplex PCR, and TCRdb kept only the in-frame ones, dropping some. The repertoire includes about 56,000 clones, 93% of them detected once, and around 1.7% sits in the top ten. The specimen sequenced was PBMCs. These receptors originate from a woman in her late teens or twenties in good health and CMV-seropositive.

V and J are TRBV7-6 and TRBJ2-1, with D uncertain. The CDR3 runs 16 residues. Germline CDR1 SGHVS, CDR2 FNYEAQ. The V and J ends lost 3 bases and 0 bases respectively, with 12 bases between them. The CDR3 loop is CASSFAVGSSYNEQFF. DNA of the CDR3: TGTGCCAGCAGCTTTGCGGTTGGTTCCTCCTACAATGAGCAGTTCTTC.

This clone is a singleton in its sample. The chain combines TRBV10-3 with TRBJ1-1, with D maybe TRBD1 (5 bases). The CDR3 runs to 14 residues. Trimming shortened V by 11 bases and J by 0 bases, and 16 bases separated the two germline ends. Germline CDR1 and CDR2: ENHRY and SYGVKD. CDR3 coding DNA: TGTGCCCCCGCGACAGAACTTATGAACACTGAAGCTTTCTTT. This sequence encodes CAPATELMNTEAFF.

J is TRBJ1-5 and V is TRBV28; no reliable D call. Germline CDR1 is MDHEN and CDR2 is SYDVKM. Trimming pared 8 bases from V and 4 bases from J, leaving 15 bases between. The length of the CDR3 is 14 residues. CDR3 nucleotide sequence: TGTGCCAGCTTCACGTCGGTTCCGAATCAGCCCCAGCATTTT. This sequence encodes CASFTSVPNQPQHF.

The genes are TRBV9 and TRBJ1-2; weak D call: TRBD1 (6 bases). V lost 6 bases, J lost 2 bases, and 14 bases lay in between. CDR1 and CDR2 from the germline V gene are SGDLS and YYNGEE. The CDR3 extends over 14 amino acids. The CDR3 sequence: CASTTGTRNYGYTF. CDR3 nucleotide sequence: TGTGCCAGCACAACCGGGACACGCAACTATGGCTACACCTTC.

This chain connects TRBV4-1 to TRBJ1-2; no reliable D call. Germline-derived CDR1 and CDR2 are MGHRA and YSYEKL. Trimming left V 2 bases short and J 0 bases short, with 7 bases between. The CDR3 totals 14 residues. CDR3 loop: CASSQTESNYGYTF. CDR3 coding DNA: TGCGCCAGCAGCCAAACTGAGTCTAACTATGGCTACACCTTC.

Only one count was recorded for this clone. The CDR3, as DNA: TGTGCCAGAAACCAAACCCCGAGGTGGGGCATTCTGGGAGAGACCCAGTACTTC. It specifies CARNQTPRWGILGETQYF. This chain joins TRBV5-3 and TRBJ2-5, with D possibly matching TRBD1 (5 bases). TRBV5-3 is filed as an ORF, its function uncertain. The V end was cut by 6 bases, the J end by 4 bases, with 28 bases between. The CDR3 is 18 amino acids.

The chain links TRBV27 to TRBJ1-1; 7 bases map to TRBD1. CDR1 MNHEY and CDR2 SMNVEV come from the germline V gene (reference sequence). This CDR3 contains 15 residues. V trimming: 6 bases; J trimming: 1 base; junction bases outside the gene matches: 8. For the CDR3, the DNA is TGTGCCAGCAGACCCAGACAGGGCCCGAACACTGAAGCTTTCTTT. Its translation is CASRPRQGPNTEAFF.

The rearrangement joins TRBV5-1 to TRBJ2-1, with 7 bases lining up with TRBD1. Germline assignment: CDR1 SGHRS and CDR2 YFSETQ. This CDR3 has 15 amino acids. V lost 4 bases and J lost 5; bases outside the gene matches: 9. The CDR3 nucleotides read TGCGCCAGCAGCCGGGACAGACTCCATAACAATGAGCAGTTCTTC. Translating it yields CASSRDRLHNNEQFF.

V usage is TRBV5-4 and J usage is TRBJ2-2, with D possibly being TRBD1 (5 bases). Trimming removed 5 bases from V and 1 base from J, with 15 bases in between. The CDR3 sequence is 16 residues long. CDR1 is SGHNT and CDR2 is YYREEE in the germline V gene (reference sequence). The CDR3 DNA is TGTGCCAGCAGATCGGACCTCACAGGGAACACCGGGGAGCTGTTTTTT. Translated, it gives CASRSDLTGNTGELFF. Variable domain in full (rest from reference TRBV5-4 and TRBJ2-2): ETGVTQSPTHLIKTRGQQVTLRCSSQSGHNTVSWYQQALGQGPQFIFQYYREEENGRGNFPPRFSGLQFPNYSSELNVNALELDDSALYLCASRSDLTGNTGELFFGEGSRLTVL.

J is TRBJ2-5 and V is TRBV11-2, with unresolved D. CDR1 SGHAT and CDR2 FQNNGV come from the germline V gene. This CDR3 region has 16 residues. The V end lost 0 bases, the J end lost 2 bases, and 13 bases lay between the germline ends. CDR3 DNA sequence: TGTGCCAGCAGCTTAGACGGAACAGCTTCACAAGAGACCCAGTACTTC. Encoded protein: CASSLDGTASQETQYF.

CDR3 DNA: TGTGCCAGCAGTCCCTGGGACATACTAGCCAAAAACATTCAGTACTTC. This gives the protein CASSPWDILAKNIQYF. V gene TRBV2 combines with J gene TRBJ2-4; D perhaps matches TRBD1 (6 bases). Looked up from germline, CDR1 is SNHLY and CDR2 is FYNNEI. Trimming stripped 5 bases from V and 0 bases from J, with 14 bases between. CDR3 length: 16 residues.

The V and J genes are TRBV2 and TRBJ1-1; D perhaps matches TRBD1 (5 bases). CDR1 is SNHLY and CDR2 is FYNNEI in the germline V gene. V was pared by 2 bases and J by 4 bases, with 17 bases between. The CDR3 contains 16 residues. CDR3 coding DNA: TGTGCCAGCAGTGAAAGATGGGGGTCCGGGGGCACTGAAGCTTTCTTT. Translated: CASSERWGSGGTEAFF. The entire variable domain, with the rest obtained from reference TRBV2 and TRBJ1-1, is as follows: EPEVTQTPSHQVTQMGQEVILRCVPISNHLYFYWYRQILGQKVEFLVSFYNNEISEKSEIFDDQFSVERPDGSNFTLKIRSTKLEDSAMYFCASSERWGSGGTEAFFGQGTRLTVV.

The chain joins TRBV29-1 to TRBJ1-1; D is perhaps TRBD1 (5 bases). The V end lost 7 bases, the J end lost 5 bases, and 17 bases lay between the germline ends. CDR3 size: 13 residues. Germline V lookup: CDR1 SQVTM, CDR2 ANQGSEA. The CDR3 DNA follows: TGCAGCGCTACAGGCGGGGGGTTGACTGAAGCTTTCTTT. Its translation: CSATGGGLTEAFF.

The rearrangement uses TRBV10-3 and TRBJ2-3; weak D call: TRBD2 (6 bases). CDR3 length equals 16 residues. The germline gives CDR1 ENHRY, CDR2 SYGVKD. V lost 4 bases and J lost 6, with 20 bases in between. CDR3 region: CAISGQRGTGDDTQYF. CDR3 coding DNA: TGTGCCATCAGTGGCCAACGCGGGACCGGAGACGATACGCAGTATTTT.

The J gene is TRBJ1-2, the V gene TRBV5-5, with 8 bases aligning to TRBD1. Germline V gives CDR1 SGHKS, CDR2 YYEKEE (reference sequence). The V segment lost 5 bases and the J segment 2 bases; nucleotides outside the gene matches: 5. The CDR3 spans 14 residues. The CDR3 loop is CASRLGQDNYGYTF. The DNA of the CDR3 is TGTGCCAGCAGACTGGGACAGGACAACTATGGCTACACCTTC.